This T cell receptor beta chain appears in the sequencing data of a study of blood T cells in healthy people across ages. A sample-barcoded 5' primer and a J-beta primer mix were used in a second PCR of about 7 to 12 cycles. TCRdb recomputed calls from the 5' RACE reads with MiXCR, one row per CDR3 protein. The table includes about 1.4 million distinct CDR3 sequences, roughly 59% detected once. This CDR3 is 14 amino acids long. From germline, CDR1 is DFQATT and CDR2 SNEGSKA (reference sequence). The V end was cut by 3 bases, the J end by 5 bases, with 14 bases between. At least 7 million PBMCs were isolated per sample. A note on this clonotype: Its antigen is undetermined.

Findings of the study overall: Using unsorted PBMCs precluded a conclusive naive versus antigen-experienced comparison.

The specimen sequenced was blood. The receptor was isolated from a man aged 18-30 years in good health. The rearrangement uses TRBV20-1 and TRBJ2-4; possible D gene TRBD1, 6 bases. CDR3 in amino acids: CSARIPGQENIQYF. The DNA for the CDR3 is TGCAGTGCTAGGATACCGGGACAAGAAAACATTCAGTACTTC.